Following are 20 T cell receptor beta chains from one sample sequenced in a study of cytomegalovirus exposure and HLA in healthy donors. Researchers ran the PCR with 60 Vbeta and 13 Jbeta primers. Assay used: immunoSEQ multiplex PCR; TCRdb lists only in-frame clones, some missing. The sample comprises about 150,000 clones, around 85% of which are singletons, and 2.5% to 3.5% rests with the top ten. Sequencing used PBMCs. These receptor sequences come from a woman in her thirties in good health and CMV-seronegative.

This chain connects TRBV15 to TRBJ2-1; 10 positions agree with TRBD2. Germline assignment: CDR1 LNHNV and CDR2 YYDKDF (reference sequence). The trim removed 1 base at V and 5 bases at J, leaving 2 bases unmatched. The CDR3 covers 15 residues. As DNA, the CDR3 is TGTGCCACCAGCAGAGGCCTAGCGGGGGACAATGAGCAGTTCTTC. Protein: CATSRGLAGDNEQFF.

The CDR3 is CASSITAGAPYEQYF. The CDR3 coding sequence is TGTGCCAGTAGTATAACGGCGGGAGCCCCCTACGAGCAGTACTTC. This chain links TRBV19 with TRBJ2-7, with 7 bases lining up with TRBD2. Germline values: CDR1 LNHDA, CDR2 SQIVND (reference sequence). This CDR3 contains 15 residues. V lost 2 bases to trimming and J lost 2 bases; unmatched junction nucleotides: 6.

V is TRBV6-1 and J is TRBJ1-1, with 8 bases that match TRBD1. From germline, CDR1 is MNHNS and CDR2 SASEGT. The CDR3 is 12 residues long. V trimming: 5 bases; J trimming: 7 bases; junction bases outside the gene matches: 3. This CDR3 reads CASSFDRGEAFF. The CDR3 nucleotides read TGTGCCAGCAGTTTCGACAGGGGTGAAGCTTTCTTT.

Only one count was recorded for this clone. The J gene is TRBJ1-2, the V gene TRBV27; the match to TRBD1 covers 7 bases. Trimming cost V 3 bases and J 2 bases; bases outside gene matches: 0. Germline V gene data show CDR1 as MNHEY and CDR2 as SMNVEV (reference sequence). CDR3 length: 13 amino acids. Here the CDR3 DNA reads TGTGCCAGCAGTTTGGACAGGAACTATGGCTACACCTTC. This translates into CASSLDRNYGYTF.

This chain connects TRBV10-2 to TRBJ1-6, with 7 bases identical to TRBD1. The CDR3 length is 15 residues. The trim removed 0 bases at V and 8 bases at J, leaving 4 bases unmatched. CDR1 is WSHSY and CDR2 is SAAADI in the germline V gene. CDR3: CASSESRDSYSPLHF. The CDR3 region has the DNA TGCGCCAGCAGTGAGTCCCGGGACAGTTATTCACCCCTCCACTTT.

The V call is TRBV7-6, the J call TRBJ1-2; tentative D call: TRBD1 (5 bases). The CDR3 sequence is 15 residues long. V lost 5 bases, J lost 6 bases, and 19 bases lay in between. Germline CDR1 is SGHVS and CDR2 is FNYEAQ. This CDR3 is CASSRLGGGVNGYTF. For the CDR3, the DNA is TGTGCCAGCAGCCGCCTCGGAGGAGGGGTTAATGGCTACACCTTC.

CDR3 residues: CASSQDQGTSGGAVNEQFF. CDR3 bases: TGCGCCAGCAGCCAAGATCAGGGGACTAGCGGGGGGGCCGTCAATGAGCAGTTCTTC. The chain uses TRBV4-1 and TRBJ2-1, with 16 nucleotides matching TRBD2. The ends lost 0 bases at V and 6 bases at J; junction bases unmatched: 8. This CDR3 spans 19 amino acids. Germline V gene data show CDR1 as MGHRA and CDR2 as YSYEKL.

V usage is TRBV27 and J usage is TRBJ2-5; 12 nucleotides agree with TRBD1. The CDR3 has 14 residues. CDR1 and CDR2 (germline): MNHEY, SMNVEV (reference sequence). The trim removed 6 bases at V and 6 bases at J, leaving 5 bases unmatched. In nucleotides, the CDR3 is TGTGCCAGCAGGGGACAGGGGGCTTCGAAGACCCAGTACTTC. Translation gives CASRGQGASKTQYF.

The V gene is TRBV2, the J gene TRBJ2-4, with D tentatively TRBD1 (5 bases). This CDR3 has 11 amino acids. The V end lost 6 bases, the J end lost 14 bases, and 14 bases lay between the germline ends. CDR1 is SNHLY and CDR2 is FYNNEI in the germline V gene. CDR3 bases: TGTGCCAGCAGCAGACAGATAAAGAAGTACTTC. It translates to CASSRQIKKYF.

Turning to this clone: Additional DNA sequences in this sample encode the identical CDR3. The chain is built from TRBV5-1 and TRBJ2-1; TRBD2 aligns across 11 bases. CDR3 length: 17 amino acids. CDR1 is SGHRS, CDR2 YFSETQ, per germline. With V trimmed by 0 bases and J by 3 bases, 5 bases remained unmatched. The CDR3 spells CASSLGLAGGNYNEQFF. Here the CDR3 DNA reads TGCGCCAGCAGCTTGGGGCTAGCGGGGGGAAACTACAATGAGCAGTTCTTC.

V gene TRBV5-4 combines with J gene TRBJ2-7; 9 nucleotides match TRBD1. Germline V gene data show CDR1 as SGHNT and CDR2 as YYREEE (reference sequence). The length of the CDR3 is 13 residues. V lost 4 bases to trimming and J lost 2 bases; unmatched junction nucleotides: 1. The CDR3 nucleotides are TGTGCCAGCAGCGGGACAGGGACCTACGAGCAGTACTTC. This gives the protein CASSGTGTYEQYF.

The chain employs TRBV30 and TRBJ1-2; unclear D gene. The V gene's germline CDR1 is GTSNPN and CDR2 SVGIG (reference sequence). The CDR3 sequence is 13 residues long. V lost 0 bases to trimming and J lost 5 bases, with 10 bases between them. In DNA, the CDR3 is TGTGCCTGGAGTGTATTACGGTCATATGGCTACACCTTC. It encodes CAWSVLRSYGYTF.

As concerns this clone: This sample includes further DNA sequences coding for the same CDR3. The chain employs TRBV29-1 and TRBJ1-2, with D possibly TRBD1 on 5 matching bases. Germline CDR1 and CDR2: SQVTM and ANQGSEA. This CDR3 has 11 residues. Trimming left V 6 bases short and J 8 bases short, with 13 bases between. The CDR3 bases are TGCAGCGTCGACGCAGGGTACGGCTACACCTTC. Its protein is CSVDAGYGYTF.

The chain carries TRBV18 and TRBJ1-4; 9 bases are shared with TRBD1. Germline CDR1 reads KGHSH; CDR2 reads LQKENI. V gave up 5 bases and J gave up 8 bases; unmatched junction bases: 3. The CDR3 runs to 13 residues. CDR3 loop: CASSGQGHEKLFF. CDR3 in DNA: TGTGCCAGCTCAGGACAGGGGCACGAAAAACTGTTTTTT.

The chain employs TRBV7-9 and TRBJ2-5; 11 nucleotides agree with TRBD1. The DNA end is more similar to TRBJ2-7, so the J call may be wrong. The CDR3 runs 15 residues. In germline, CDR1 is SEHNR, CDR2 FQNEAQ (reference sequence). The CDR3 sequence is CASSLWGQGVYEQYF. The DNA for the CDR3 is TGTGCCAGCAGCCTTTGGGGACAGGGGGTCTACGAGCAGTACTTC.

The chain employs TRBV11-2 and TRBJ1-1, with D possibly TRBD1 on 5 matching bases. Germline V gene lookup returns CDR1 SGHAT and CDR2 FQNNGV. The ends were cut back, 2 bases at V and 4 bases at J, with 11 bases in the middle. The CDR3 loop spans 14 amino acids. CDR3 region: CASSLLPRGTEAFF. The CDR3 coding sequence is TGTGCCAGCAGCTTACTTCCAAGGGGCACTGAAGCTTTCTTT.

This chain links TRBV2 with TRBJ2-3; D gene unclear. CDR1 and CDR2 (germline): SNHLY, FYNNEI. Trimming removed 11 bases at V and 5 bases at J, with 11 bases between. The CDR3 is 11 amino acids. The CDR3 DNA sequence: TGTGCCTCCTCCCCCGGAGATACGCAGTATTTT. This codes for CASSPGDTQYF.

The chain couples TRBV11-2 to TRBJ1-3; D may be TRBD1 (5 bases). The V end was cut by 1 base, the J end by 3 bases, with 13 bases between. Germline V lookup: CDR1 SGHAT, CDR2 FQNNGV. CDR3 length equals 16 residues. The CDR3 DNA follows: TGTGCCAGCAGCTTAGTCCCAGGGAACCTTGGAAACACCATATATTTT. As protein: CASSLVPGNLGNTIYF.

The CDR3 is CASSQGPAIYGYTF. CDR3 DNA sequence: TGCGCCAGCAGCCAAGGACCAGCGATCTATGGCTACACCTTC. The chain links TRBV4-1 to TRBJ1-2, with D unresolved. CDR1 and CDR2 (germline): MGHRA, YSYEKL. V lost 1 base and J lost 4, with 10 bases in between. This CDR3 region has 14 residues.

The V and J genes are TRBV5-1 and TRBJ1-2; 9 nucleotides agree with TRBD1. Germline assignment: CDR1 SGHRS and CDR2 YFSETQ. V lost 1 base and J lost 2; bases outside the gene matches: 12. The CDR3 is made up of 18 amino acids. CDR3: CASSLSPGQGAGNYGYTF. The CDR3 nucleotides are TGCGCCAGCAGCTTGTCTCCGGGACAGGGAGCCGGAAACTATGGCTACACCTTC. Combining the CDR3 with reference TRBV5-1 and TRBJ1-2 gives the whole variable domain KAGVTQTPRYLIKTRGQQVTLSCSPISGHRSVSWYQQTPGQGLQFLFEYFSETQRNKGNFPGRFSGRQFSNSRSEMNVSTLELGDSALYLCASSLSPGQGAGNYGYTFGSGTRLTVV.